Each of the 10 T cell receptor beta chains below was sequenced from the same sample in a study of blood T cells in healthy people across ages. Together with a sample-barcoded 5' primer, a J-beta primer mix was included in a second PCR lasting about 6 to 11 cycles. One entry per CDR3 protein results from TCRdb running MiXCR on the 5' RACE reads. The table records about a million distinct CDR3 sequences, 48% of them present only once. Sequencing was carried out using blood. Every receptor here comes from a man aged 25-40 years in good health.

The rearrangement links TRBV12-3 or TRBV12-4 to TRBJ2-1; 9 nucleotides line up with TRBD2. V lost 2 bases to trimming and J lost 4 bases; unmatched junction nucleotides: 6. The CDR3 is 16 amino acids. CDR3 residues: CASSLRSGGLYNEQFF. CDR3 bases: TGTGCCAGCAGTTTAAGGAGCGGGGGGTTATACAATGAGCAGTTCTTC.

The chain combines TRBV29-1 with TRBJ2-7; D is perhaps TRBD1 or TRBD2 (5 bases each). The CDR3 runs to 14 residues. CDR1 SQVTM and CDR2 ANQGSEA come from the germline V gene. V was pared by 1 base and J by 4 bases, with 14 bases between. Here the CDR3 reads CSVEGSPGQYEQYF. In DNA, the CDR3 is TGCAGCGTTGAAGGGTCTCCGGGGCAATACGAGCAGTACTTC.

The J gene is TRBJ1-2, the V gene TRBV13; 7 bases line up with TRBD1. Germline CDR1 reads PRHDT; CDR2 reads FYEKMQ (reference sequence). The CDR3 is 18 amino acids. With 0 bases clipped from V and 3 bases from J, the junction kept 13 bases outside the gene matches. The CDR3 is CASSLGLDRAPRDYGYTF. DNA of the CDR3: TGTGCCAGCAGCTTAGGCCTTGACAGGGCCCCCCGAGACTATGGCTACACCTTC.

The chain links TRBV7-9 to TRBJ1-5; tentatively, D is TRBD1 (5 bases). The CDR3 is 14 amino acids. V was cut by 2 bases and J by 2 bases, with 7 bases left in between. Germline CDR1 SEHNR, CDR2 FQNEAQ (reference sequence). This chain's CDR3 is CASSLPGRNQPQHF. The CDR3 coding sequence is TGTGCCAGCAGCTTACCAGGGCGCAATCAGCCCCAGCATTTT. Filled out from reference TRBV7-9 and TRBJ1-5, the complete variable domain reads DTGVSQNPRHKITKRGQNVTFRCDPISEHNRLYWYRQTLGQGPEFLTYFQNEAQLEKSRLLSDRFSAERPKGSFSTLEIQRTEQGDSAMYLCASSLPGRNQPQHFGDGTRLSIL.

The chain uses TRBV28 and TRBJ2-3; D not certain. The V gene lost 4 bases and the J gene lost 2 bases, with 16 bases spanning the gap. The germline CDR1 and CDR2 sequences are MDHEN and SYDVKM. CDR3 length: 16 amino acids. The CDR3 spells CASSSVVLGDTDTQYF. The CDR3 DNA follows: TGTGCCAGCAGTTCAGTTGTGCTTGGGGACACAGATACGCAGTATTTT. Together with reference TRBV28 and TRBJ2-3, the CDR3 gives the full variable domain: DVKVTQSSRYLVKRTGEKVFLECVQDMDHENMFWYRQDPGLGLRLIYFSYDVKMKEKGDIPEGYSVSREKKERFSLILESASTNQTSMYLCASSSVVLGDTDTQYFGPGTRLTVL.

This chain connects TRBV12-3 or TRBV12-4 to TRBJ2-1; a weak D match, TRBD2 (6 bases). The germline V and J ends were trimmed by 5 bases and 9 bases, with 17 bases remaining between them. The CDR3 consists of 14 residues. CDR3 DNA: TGTGCCAGCAGTCCATCCGGGGGTACTAGTGAGCAGTTCTTC. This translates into CASSPSGGTSEQFF.

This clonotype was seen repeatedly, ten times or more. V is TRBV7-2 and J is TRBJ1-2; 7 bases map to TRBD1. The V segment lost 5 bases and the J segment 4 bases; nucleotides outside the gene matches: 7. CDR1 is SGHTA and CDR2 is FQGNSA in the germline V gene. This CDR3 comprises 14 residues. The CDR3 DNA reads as TGTGCCAGCAGCATTGGGGAGGGGGCCTATGGCTACACCTTC. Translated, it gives CASSIGEGAYGYTF. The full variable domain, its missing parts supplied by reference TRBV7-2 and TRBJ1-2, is GAGVSQSPSNKVTEKGKDVELRCDPISGHTALYWYRQSLGQGLEFLIYFQGNSAPDKSGLPSDRFSAERTGGSVSTLTIQRTQQEDSAVYLCASSIGEGAYGYTFGSGTRLTVV.

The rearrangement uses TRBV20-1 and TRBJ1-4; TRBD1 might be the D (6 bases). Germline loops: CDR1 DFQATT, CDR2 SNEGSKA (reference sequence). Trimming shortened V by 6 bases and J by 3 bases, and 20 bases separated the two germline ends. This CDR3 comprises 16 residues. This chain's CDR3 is CSARRQADLANEKLFF. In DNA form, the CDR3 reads TGCAGTGCGCGTCGACAGGCGGATCTGGCTAATGAAAAACTGTTTTTT.

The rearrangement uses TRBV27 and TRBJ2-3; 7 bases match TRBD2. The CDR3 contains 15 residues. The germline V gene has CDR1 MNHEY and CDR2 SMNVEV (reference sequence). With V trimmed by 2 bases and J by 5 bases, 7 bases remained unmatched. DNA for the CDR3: TGTGCCAGCAGTTTACGGCCAGCGGGGCGAGATACGCAGTATTTT. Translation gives CASSLRPAGRDTQYF.

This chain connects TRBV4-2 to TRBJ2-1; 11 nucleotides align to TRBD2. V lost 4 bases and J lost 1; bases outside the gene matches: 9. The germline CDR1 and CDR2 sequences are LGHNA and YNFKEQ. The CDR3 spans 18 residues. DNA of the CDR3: TGTGCCAGCAGCCGAGACACTAGCGGGGGCCTATCCTACAATGAGCAGTTCTTC. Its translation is CASSRDTSGGLSYNEQFF.